The T cell receptor (beta chain) under discussion was sequenced for a study of OX40 agonist ivuxolimab in advanced cancers. The assay was immunoSEQ multiplex PCR, and TCRdb's table has in-frame clones only and misses some. The data hold about 55,000 clones, with around 87% observed a single time. Germline CDR1 reads LNHDA; CDR2 reads SQIVND (reference sequence). The CDR3 has 15 residues. J was trimmed by 2 bases and V by 6 bases; bases with no gene match: 7. The specimen was CD4+ or CD8+ T cells sorted from blood, collected in a trial of the OX40 agonist ivuxolimab. This TCR was sampled from an adult with an advanced solid tumor such as melanoma, head and neck, liver or kidney cancer. The rearrangement uses TRBV19 and TRBJ1-5, with 7 nucleotides matching TRBD1. The CDR3 loop reads CASRNDRVGNQPQHF. The CDR3 bases are TGTGCCAGTAGAAATGACAGGGTTGGCAATCAGCCCCAGCATTTT.